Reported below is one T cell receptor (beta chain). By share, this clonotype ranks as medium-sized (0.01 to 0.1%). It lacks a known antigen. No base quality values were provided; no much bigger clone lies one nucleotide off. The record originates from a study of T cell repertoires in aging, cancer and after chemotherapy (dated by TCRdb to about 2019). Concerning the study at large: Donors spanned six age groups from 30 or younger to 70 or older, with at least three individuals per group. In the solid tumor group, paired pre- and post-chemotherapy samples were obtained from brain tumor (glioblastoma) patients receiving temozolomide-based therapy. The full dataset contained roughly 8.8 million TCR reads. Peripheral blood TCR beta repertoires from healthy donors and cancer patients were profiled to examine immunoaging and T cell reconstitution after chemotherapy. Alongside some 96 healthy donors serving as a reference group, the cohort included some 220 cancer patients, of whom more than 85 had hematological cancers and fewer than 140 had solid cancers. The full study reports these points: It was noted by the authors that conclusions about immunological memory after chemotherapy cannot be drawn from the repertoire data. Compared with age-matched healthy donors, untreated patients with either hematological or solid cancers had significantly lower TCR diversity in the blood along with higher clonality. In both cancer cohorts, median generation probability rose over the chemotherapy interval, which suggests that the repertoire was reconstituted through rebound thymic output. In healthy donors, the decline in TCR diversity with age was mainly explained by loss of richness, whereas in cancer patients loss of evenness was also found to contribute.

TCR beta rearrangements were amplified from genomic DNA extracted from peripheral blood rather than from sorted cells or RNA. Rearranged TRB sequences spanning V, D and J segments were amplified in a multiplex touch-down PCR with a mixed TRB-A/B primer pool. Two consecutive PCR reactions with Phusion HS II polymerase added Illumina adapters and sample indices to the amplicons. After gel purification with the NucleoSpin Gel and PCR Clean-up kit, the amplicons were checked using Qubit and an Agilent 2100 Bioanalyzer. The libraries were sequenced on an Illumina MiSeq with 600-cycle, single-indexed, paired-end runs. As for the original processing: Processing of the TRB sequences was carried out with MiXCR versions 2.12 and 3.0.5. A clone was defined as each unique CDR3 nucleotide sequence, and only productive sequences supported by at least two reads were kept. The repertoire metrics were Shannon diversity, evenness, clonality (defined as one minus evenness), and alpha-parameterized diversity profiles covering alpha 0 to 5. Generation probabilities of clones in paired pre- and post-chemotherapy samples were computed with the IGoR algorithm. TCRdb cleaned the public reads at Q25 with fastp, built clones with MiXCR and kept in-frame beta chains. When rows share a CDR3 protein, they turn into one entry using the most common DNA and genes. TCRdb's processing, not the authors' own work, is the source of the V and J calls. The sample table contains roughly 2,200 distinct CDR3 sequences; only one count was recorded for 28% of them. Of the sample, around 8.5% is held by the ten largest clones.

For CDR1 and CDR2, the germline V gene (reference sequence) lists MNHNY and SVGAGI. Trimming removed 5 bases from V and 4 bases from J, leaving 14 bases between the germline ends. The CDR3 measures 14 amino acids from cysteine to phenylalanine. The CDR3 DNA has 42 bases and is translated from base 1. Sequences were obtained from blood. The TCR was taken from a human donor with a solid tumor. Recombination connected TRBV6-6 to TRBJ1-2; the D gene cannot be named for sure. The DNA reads TGTGCCAGCAGTCAGTCTCAGGCTTTCTATGGCTACACCTTC. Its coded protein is CASSQSQAFYGYTF.